Shown below are 18 T cell receptor beta chains from a single sample sequenced in a study of cytomegalovirus exposure and HLA in healthy donors. PCR involved 60 Vbeta and 13 Jbeta primers. Using immunoSEQ multiplex PCR, the repertoire was profiled, and TCRdb retains in-frame clones only, with some absent. This sample has about 150,000 clones, with 76% found just once. Sample: PBMCs. The receptors here all came from a woman between 40 and 50 years old in good health and CMV-seronegative.

The chain has TRBV5-5 and TRBJ2-3, with TRBD2 matching 9 bases. From germline, CDR1 is SGHKS and CDR2 YYEKEE (reference sequence). The V gene end was trimmed by 4 bases and the J gene end by 5 bases; junction bases not matched to a gene: 5. The CDR3 has 14 residues. CDR3 protein: CASSLGGRGDTQYF. As DNA, the CDR3 is TGTGCCAGCAGCCTAGGCGGGAGGGGAGATACGCAGTATTTT. The full variable domain, its missing parts supplied by reference TRBV5-5 and TRBJ2-3, is DAGVTQSPTHLIKTRGQQVTLRCSPISGHKSVSWYQQVLGQGPQFIFQYYEKEERGRGNFPDRFSARQFPNYSSELNVNALLLGDSALYLCASSLGGRGDTQYFGPGTRLTVL.

This sequence joins TRBV7-9 and TRBJ2-7, with a weak D call TRBD2 (6 bases). The germline CDR1 and CDR2 sequences are SEHNR and FQNEAQ (reference sequence). CDR3 length: 16 amino acids. Trimming took off 5 bases at V and 0 bases at J, with 17 bases between the two ends. CDR3 sequence: CASSHRSSGSSYEQYF. The CDR3 DNA is TGTGCCAGCAGCCATAGAAGTAGCGGAAGCTCCTACGAGCAGTACTTC.

The V call is TRBV18, the J call TRBJ1-3; 10 bases are shared with TRBD1. The CDR3 spans 18 residues. Per germline, CDR1 KGHSH and CDR2 LQKENI. Germline trimming cut 2 bases from V and 0 bases from J; bases unmatched to any gene: 7. CDR3 DNA sequence: TGTGCCAGCTCACCAGGGACAGGGGCCCAGAGCTCTGGAAACACCATATATTTT. Translating gives CASSPGTGAQSSGNTIYF.

This clone was picked up a small number of times. The chain has TRBV19 and TRBJ2-6, with 8 bases aligning to TRBD2. V trimming: 1 base; J trimming: 4 bases; junction bases outside the gene matches: 3. Germline V lookup: CDR1 LNHDA, CDR2 SQIVND (reference sequence). CDR3 length: 16 residues. The CDR3 DNA is TGTGCCAGTAGTATAGCGGGAGGGGTCGGGGCCAACGTCCTGACTTTC. It yields the protein CASSIAGGVGANVLTF.

The rearrangement uses TRBV5-1 and TRBJ1-2, with TRBD1 matching 7 bases. CDR1 is SGHRS, CDR2 YFSETQ, per germline. The V segment lost 3 bases and the J segment 6 bases; nucleotides outside the gene matches: 8. The CDR3 is 14 residues long. Here the CDR3 DNA reads TGCGCCAGCAGCTCAGGGGATACAGGGGATGGCTACACCTTC. Translated: CASSSGDTGDGYTF.

This chain uses TRBV2 with TRBJ1-1; 7 nucleotides agree with TRBD1. This CDR3 comprises 14 residues. The germline gives CDR1 SNHLY, CDR2 FYNNEI. V was clipped by 6 bases and J by 11 bases; unmatched bases: 15. The CDR3 DNA is TGTGCCAGCAGCCAACAGGGGACCTTGAAGGGGGCTTTCTTT. Translation gives CASSQQGTLKGAFF. Drawing the rest from reference TRBV2 and TRBJ1-1, the complete variable domain is EPEVTQTPSHQVTQMGQEVILRCVPISNHLYFYWYRQILGQKVEFLVSFYNNEISEKSEIFDDQFSVERPDGSNFTLKIRSTKLEDSAMYFCASSQQGTLKGAFFGQGTRLTVV.

The chain recombines TRBV29-1 with TRBJ1-4; the match to TRBD1 covers 10 bases. This CDR3 comprises 19 residues. CDR1 SQVTM and CDR2 ANQGSEA come from the germline V gene. The trim removed 0 bases at V and 0 bases at J, leaving 10 bases unmatched. As DNA, the CDR3 is TGCAGCGTTGAAGATTTCCCCGGGACAGGGGAGGCAACTAATGAAAAACTGTTTTTT. This codes for CSVEDFPGTGEATNEKLFF. The full variable domain, rest sourced from reference TRBV29-1 and TRBJ1-4, is SAVISQKPSRDICQRGTSLTIQCQVDSQVTMMFWYRQQPGQSLTLIATANQGSEATYESGFVIDKFPISRPNLTFSTLTVSNMSPEDSSIYLCSVEDFPGTGEATNEKLFFGSGTQLSVL.

This chain uses TRBV7-9 with TRBJ1-1; D unclear. The CDR3 is 13 residues long. Deletions cut 5 bases from V and 3 bases from J, with 10 bases between. CDR1 is SEHNR and CDR2 is FQNEAQ in the germline V gene (reference sequence). For the CDR3, the DNA is TGTGCCAGCAGCGGTACCGGGGACACTGAAGCTTTCTTT. It yields the protein CASSGTGDTEAFF.

The chain joins TRBV27 to TRBJ2-7, with D possibly TRBD1 on 5 matching bases. CDR1 is MNHEY and CDR2 is SMNVEV in the germline V gene (reference sequence). Trimming removed 6 bases at V and 2 bases at J, with 11 bases between. The length of the CDR3 is 13 residues. As DNA, the CDR3 is TGTGCCAGCAGCTCGGACACTGCCTACGAGCAGTACTTC. The encoded protein is CASSSDTAYEQYF.

The genes are TRBV5-5 and TRBJ2-7; 7 nucleotides align to TRBD1. V trimming: 4 bases; J trimming: 1 base; junction bases outside the gene matches: 5. Germline V gene lookup returns CDR1 SGHKS and CDR2 YYEKEE (reference sequence). The CDR3 sequence is 14 residues long. The CDR3 DNA sequence: TGTGCCAGCAGCCCTCAGACAGGGTCCTACGAGCAGTACTTC. It codes for CASSPQTGSYEQYF. Complete variable domain (other parts from reference TRBV5-5 and TRBJ2-7): DAGVTQSPTHLIKTRGQQVTLRCSPISGHKSVSWYQQVLGQGPQFIFQYYEKEERGRGNFPDRFSARQFPNYSSELNVNALLLGDSALYLCASSPQTGSYEQYFGPGTRLTVT.

The rearrangement uses TRBV19 and TRBJ1-2; D unresolved. Per the germline V gene, CDR1 is LNHDA and CDR2 is SQIVND (reference sequence). The CDR3 extends over 12 amino acids. V lost 6 bases, J lost 7 bases, and 12 bases lay in between. This chain's CDR3 is CASRSGVPGYTF. The CDR3 nucleotides are TGTGCCAGTAGATCGGGTGTTCCTGGCTACACCTTC.

The chain links TRBV28 to TRBJ2-3, with 8 bases matching TRBD2. Germline V gene data show CDR1 as MDHEN and CDR2 as SYDVKM. The CDR3 covers 14 residues. The V segment lost 11 bases and the J segment 2 bases; nucleotides outside the gene matches: 9. The CDR3 bases are TGTGCCCTTCGGGCGGGGGGATTCACAGATACGCAGTATTTT. Its translation is CALRAGGFTDTQYF.

The chain links TRBV30 to TRBJ1-4; 9 nucleotides agree with TRBD1. With 0 bases clipped from V and 7 bases from J, the junction kept 9 bases outside the gene matches. This CDR3 has 16 amino acids. Germline V lookup: CDR1 GTSNPN, CDR2 SVGIG (reference sequence). Here the CDR3 reads CAWSVGTGWRGEKLFF. CDR3 DNA sequence: TGTGCCTGGAGTGTGGGGACAGGGTGGAGAGGTGAAAAACTGTTTTTT.

The V call is TRBV30, the J call TRBJ2-7; 8 bases agree with TRBD1. CDR1 is GTSNPN, CDR2 SVGIG, per germline (reference sequence). There are 15 residues in the CDR3. The junction had 8 bases not matched to a gene; V was cut back by 3 bases and J by 1 base. The chain's CDR3 is CAWRRTGTGSYEQYF. As DNA, the CDR3 is TGTGCCTGGAGGCGAACCGGGACAGGATCCTACGAGCAGTACTTC.

The chain is built from TRBV28 and TRBJ2-1, with 9 bases aligning to TRBD1. The CDR3 is 15 residues long. Germline CDR1 MDHEN, CDR2 SYDVKM. Trimming took 6 bases from V and 6 from J; bases not matched to a gene: 9. The CDR3 here is CASRHPGQGTNEQFF. In nucleotides, the CDR3 is TGTGCCAGCAGACACCCGGGACAGGGCACCAATGAGCAGTTCTTC.

This clone appeared once. The rearrangement links TRBV11-2 to TRBJ1-1; 7 nucleotides align to TRBD1. Germline V gene lookup returns CDR1 SGHAT and CDR2 FQNNGV. The trim removed 4 bases at V and 0 bases at J, leaving 5 bases unmatched. CDR3 length: 15 residues. The DNA of the CDR3 is TGTGCCAGCAGCTCGACAGGGACAATGAACACTGAAGCTTTCTTT. Translating gives CASSSTGTMNTEAFF.

The CDR3 coding sequence is TGCGCCAGCACCCCGGGACAGGGTAACACTGAAGCTTTCTTT. Protein sequence: CASTPGQGNTEAFF. The V call is TRBV5-1, the J call TRBJ1-1; 9 bases line up with TRBD1. With 6 bases clipped from V and 2 bases from J, the junction kept 5 bases outside the gene matches. Germline V gene sequence: CDR1 SGHRS, CDR2 YFSETQ. The CDR3 has 14 amino acids.

Worth noting for this clone: Germline is not matched at one junction end, which may reflect a read error. The rearrangement joins TRBV4-1 to TRBJ2-7; TRBD1 matches 7 bases. Germline V gives CDR1 MGHRA, CDR2 YSYEKL. The CDR3 extends over 18 amino acids. DNA of the CDR3: TGCGCCAGCAGTCAAGAAAGGATACAGGGGACAGTACCCTACGAGCAGTACTTC. Residues: CASSQERIQGTVPYEQYF.